This T cell receptor (beta chain) was found in a study of beta chain features in type 1 diabetes. Findings and caveats of the study: A moderate, significant TCRB CDR3 shortening appeared in type 1 diabetes across four CD4+ subsets.

The authors reverse transcribed all of the isolated RNA, so sequencing captured expressed TCRB transcripts. Profiled with immunoSEQ multiplex PCR; TCRdb holds only in-frame clones, not every one. Among 350,000 to 450,000 clones listed, approximately 15% were seen once. This clone came up a few times. The antigen remains undetermined. The V end was cut by 7 bases, the J end by 5 bases, with 14 bases between. This CDR3 has 13 residues. Per the germline V gene, CDR1 is SQVTM and CDR2 is ANQGSEA. The purity of all sorted populations exceeded 98%. The chain combines TRBV29-1 with TRBJ2-2; a weak D match, TRBD1 (5 bases). Sequenced: naive CD4+ T cells from blood. This clonotype originated in a young man in good health. CDR3 loop: CSGTRGLTGELFF. Written as DNA, the CDR3 is TGCAGCGGAACAAGGGGTCTAACCGGGGAGCTGTTTTTT.